This T cell receptor beta chain appears in the sequencing data of a study of metastatic and nonmetastatic thyroid tumors. Study background: Across peripheral blood and tumor or nodule tissue samples taken from malignant and benign thyroid patients, the repertoires were compared with one another.

Ahead of thyroid surgery, no patient had received treatment of any kind. This clone was observed many times. With MiXCR, TCRdb called clones anew from the PCR reads. The sample holds about 39,000 clones, 9% to 14% seen once. The V gene's germline CDR1 is SGHTS and CDR2 YDEGEE. The CDR3 runs to 15 residues. V lost 4 bases and J lost 9, with 17 bases in between. The receptor was derived from a male donor with papillary thyroid cancer or a benign thyroid nodule (not recorded which). Some clones in this sample may be carry-over from other donors' samples. What was sequenced was blood. The rearrangement uses TRBV5-8 and TRBJ1-6; D may be TRBD1 (6 bases). The CDR3 loop reads CASSPRQGNISPLHF. CDR3 coding DNA: TGTGCCAGCAGCCCTCGGCAGGGGAACATTTCACCCCTCCACTTT. The full variable domain, with the rest looked up from reference TRBV5-8 and TRBJ1-6, is EAGVTQSPTHLIKTRGQQATLRCSPISGHTSVYWYQQALGLGLQFLLWYDEGEERNRGNFPPRFSGRQFPNYSSELNVNALELEDSALYLCASSPRQGNISPLHFGNGTRLTVT.